This T cell receptor (beta chain) was recorded in a study of control samples from healthy donors and cancer patients. This clone was seen more than once but under ten times. TCRdb's copy holds only in-frame clones and misses some; the assay was immunoSEQ multiplex PCR. Of tens of thousands of clones listed, roughly 83% are singletons. This TCR was recovered from a man in his 70s with lung cancer. Material: PBMCs.

The DNA for the CDR3 is TGCAGCGTCGGGACAGGGTGGGAGACCCAGTACTTC. It encodes CSVGTGWETQYF. The chain combines TRBV29-1 with TRBJ2-5, with 9 bases fitting TRBD1. The CDR3 runs to 12 residues. The junction had 4 bases not matched to a gene; V was cut back by 6 bases and J by 5 bases. The germline gives CDR1 SQVTM, CDR2 ANQGSEA.